These 6 T cell receptor beta chains originate from one sample sequenced in a study of tumor and adjacent non-tumor tissue in lung cancer. The library came from three nested PCR rounds adapted from ARM-PCR protocols. TCRdb independently ran MiXCR on the multiplex PCR reads; one entry per CDR3 protein. The sample carries 68,000 or so distinct CDR3 sequences, approximately 63% recorded once. No cell sorting was done before RNA was extracted from the tissue. Sequencing used lung tumor tissue. These receptors all come from a man aged 50-60 years with non-small cell lung cancer.

Regarding this clonotype: With a much larger clone just one base away, this may be a read error. The rearrangement links TRBV24-1 to TRBJ2-1; weak D call: TRBD2 (6 bases). Germline loops: CDR1 KGHDR, CDR2 SFDVKD. The CDR3 covers 13 residues. Here the CDR3 reads CAISDFGGNEQFF. The DNA for the CDR3 is TGTGCCATCAGTGATTTTGGAGGGAATGAGCAGTTCTTC.

The table lists this clonotype with a count of one. This clone may be a read error of a much larger clone one base away. The V and J genes are TRBV21-1 and TRBJ2-2; TRBD1 is the table's D call and was not checked against the DNA. TRBV21-1 is labeled a pseudogene. This CDR3 region has 16 residues. Written as DNA, the CDR3 is TGTGCCAGCAGCAACGGGACAGGGGTTTCGACCGGGGAGCTGTTTTTT. This codes for CASSNGTGVSTGELFF.

Remarks on this clonotype: At one end the junction does not follow the germline gene, possibly because of a read error. This chain connects TRBV7-8 to TRBJ1-1; D uncertain. Germline CDR1 reads SGHVS; CDR2 reads FQNEAQ. The CDR3 extends over 13 amino acids. The DNA for the CDR3 is TGTGCCAGCAGCTTAGTGGGGAACACTGGAGCTTTCTTT. Translation gives CASSLVGNTGAFF.

For this clonotype: A much larger clone is a single base away; this may be a read error. The chain joins TRBV7-9 to TRBJ1-5; the match to TRBD1 covers 7 bases. The CDR3 is 14 residues long. CDR1 is SEHNR and CDR2 is FQNEAQ in the germline V gene (reference sequence). In DNA form, the CDR3 reads TGTGACAGCAGCTTAGGGGGCGGCAATCAGCCCCAGCATTTT. It codes for CDSSLGGGNQPQHF.

This clonotype is judged medium-sized. This rearrangement joins TRBV11-2 to TRBJ1-1; D gene uncertain. The CDR3 extends over 12 amino acids. Per the germline V gene, CDR1 is SGHAT and CDR2 is FQNNGV. Trimming took off 3 bases at V and 6 bases at J, with 8 bases between the two ends. Here the CDR3 DNA reads TGTGCCAGCAGCTTCTTTGGTCCTGAAGCTTTCTTT. Protein product: CASSFFGPEAFF.

As for this clonotype: Just one base apart from a much larger clone, this may be a read error. The chain couples TRBV10-2 to TRBJ2-3; 11 bases map to TRBD2. V was clipped by 3 bases and J by 1 base; unmatched bases: 6. The CDR3 consists of 17 residues. Germline values: CDR1 WSHSY, CDR2 SAAADI. The CDR3: CASSEGTSGTGTDTQYF. Written as DNA, the CDR3 is TGCGCCAGCAGTGAAGGGACTAGCGGAACTGGCACAGATACGCAGTATTTT.